The 18 T cell receptor beta chains reported below all come from one sample, sequenced in a study of vaccination and CD4 T cells after COVID-19. MiXCR, applied by TCRdb to the PCR reads, yields one record per CDR3 protein. This table has roughly 20,000 distinct CDR3 sequences, 62% appearing once. Sequencing used CD4+ T cells from blood, obtained before SARS-CoV-2 vaccination. These receptor sequences come from a human donor who had recovered from COVID-19.

The V and J genes are TRBV6-1 and TRBJ1-1; D is unclear. The CDR3 spans 13 residues. V dropped 3 bases and J dropped 1 base, with 6 bases sitting between them. Germline CDR1 and CDR2: MNHNS and SASEGT. This chain's CDR3 is CASSETRNTEAFF. CDR3 nucleotides: TGTGCCAGCAGTGAGACCCGGAACACTGAAGCTTTCTTT.

The chain recombines TRBV6-1 with TRBJ2-7; TRBD1 agrees at 10 bases. The germline gives CDR1 MNHNS, CDR2 SASEGT. V was pared by 7 bases and J by 2 bases, with 8 bases of the junction left unmatched. CDR3 length: 15 amino acids. The CDR3 loop is CASTLGQGVTYEQYF. The DNA of the CDR3 is TGTGCCAGCACCCTAGGACAGGGGGTGACCTACGAGCAGTACTTC.

The chain uses TRBV7-9 and TRBJ1-5, with 7 bases identical to TRBD1. V shed 4 bases, J shed 7 bases, and the junction held 10 bases outside the gene matches. The V gene's germline CDR1 is SEHNR and CDR2 FQNEAQ (reference sequence). This CDR3 comprises 15 residues. The CDR3 region has the DNA TGTGCCAGCAGCTCGACCGACAGGGCCAACCAGCCCCAGCATTTT. Translated: CASSSTDRANQPQHF.

The rearrangement joins TRBV19 to TRBJ1-1; D is unclear. Germline V gene lookup returns CDR1 LNHDA and CDR2 SQIVND (reference sequence). Trimming removed 3 bases from V and 1 base from J, with 6 bases in between. The CDR3 consists of 13 residues. The CDR3 nucleotides read TGTGCCAGTAGTATTGGGCGGAACACTGAAGCTTTCTTT. The encoded protein is CASSIGRNTEAFF. Together with reference TRBV19 and TRBJ1-1, the CDR3 gives the full variable domain: DGGITQSPKYLFRKEGQNVTLSCEQNLNHDAMYWYRQDPGQGLRLIYYSQIVNDFQKGDIAEGYSVSREKKESFPLTVTSAQKNPTAFYLCASSIGRNTEAFFGQGTRLTVV.

CDR3 sequence (DNA): TGTGCCAGTAGCCAACAGGAGGGAAGCAATCAGCCCCAGCATTTT. Its translation: CASSQQEGSNQPQHF. The chain joins TRBV19 to TRBJ1-5; D might be TRBD1 (5 bases). With 6 bases removed from V and 1 base from J, the gap between germline ends came to 13 bases. The CDR3 spans 15 residues. Germline values: CDR1 LNHDA, CDR2 SQIVND (reference sequence).

The J gene is TRBJ1-5, the V gene TRBV4-2; 11 bases fit TRBD1. This CDR3 has 16 amino acids. Per germline, CDR1 LGHNA and CDR2 YNFKEQ. With 4 bases clipped from V and 10 bases from J, the junction kept 12 bases outside the gene matches. CDR3 DNA: TGTGCCAGCAGCCCGTCTGAGGGGACAGGGGGTAGACCCCAGCATTTT. Translation gives CASSPSEGTGGRPQHF.

This chain uses TRBV20-1 with TRBJ2-7; D is tentatively TRBD1 or TRBD2 (5 bases each). The length of the CDR3 is 13 residues. Germline V gene data show CDR1 as DFQATT and CDR2 as SNEGSKA (reference sequence). V lost 0 bases and J 1 base, leaving 7 bases between the germline ends. This chain's CDR3 is CSARDWGSYEQYF. Written as DNA, the CDR3 is TGCAGTGCTAGAGATTGGGGGTCCTACGAGCAGTACTTC.

V is TRBV28 and J is TRBJ2-7, with D possibly being TRBD1 (6 bases). The germline CDR1 and CDR2 sequences are MDHEN and SYDVKM. The germline V and J ends were trimmed by 6 bases and 0 bases, with 18 bases remaining between them. CDR3 length: 16 amino acids. CDR3 bases: TGTGCCAGCAGCCCTGGGGACAACCGCCTCTCCTACGAGCAGTACTTC. It specifies CASSPGDNRLSYEQYF.

V is TRBV4-1 and J is TRBJ1-3; perhaps TRBD1 as D (5 bases). The germline gives CDR1 MGHRA, CDR2 YSYEKL. V was pared by 3 bases and J by 4 bases, with 10 bases between. The CDR3 has 14 amino acids. The CDR3 DNA follows: TGCGCCAGCAGCCACCCGACAGAGGGAAACACCATATATTTT. Residues: CASSHPTEGNTIYF.

This clonotype was seen only once. The CDR3, as DNA: TGTGCCAGCAGCCCTGGGTATAGCAATCAGCCCCAGCATTTT. Protein sequence: CASSPGYSNQPQHF. The chain joins TRBV7-6 to TRBJ1-5; D remains unclear. Germline-derived CDR1 and CDR2 are SGHVS and FNYEAQ. With 5 bases removed from V and 0 bases from J, the gap between germline ends came to 8 bases. The CDR3 is 14 amino acids.

The rearrangement links TRBV20-1 to TRBJ1-6, with D maybe TRBD1 (5 bases). CDR3 length: 17 amino acids. Trimming removed 0 bases from V and 0 bases from J, with 12 bases in between. Germline-derived CDR1 and CDR2 are DFQATT and SNEGSKA (reference sequence). In DNA, the CDR3 is TGCAGTGCTAGAGATCTAGGGGATAGCTCCTATAATTCACCCCTCCACTTT. Its translation: CSARDLGDSSYNSPLHF.

The sample holds a few counts of this clonotype. The V and J genes are TRBV20-1 and TRBJ2-7, with TRBD2 matching 10 bases. Per the germline V gene, CDR1 is DFQATT and CDR2 is SNEGSKA (reference sequence). CDR3 size: 14 residues. With 4 bases clipped from V and 0 bases from J, the junction kept 3 bases outside the gene matches. CDR3 sequence: CSATGLADSYEQYF. Written as DNA, the CDR3 is TGCAGTGCTACCGGACTAGCGGACTCCTACGAGCAGTACTTC.

This clonotype was counted between two and nine times. The rearrangement links TRBV20-1 to TRBJ2-7; D not certain. Per germline, CDR1 DFQATT and CDR2 SNEGSKA (reference sequence). The CDR3 runs 13 residues. Between the trimmed V and J ends, which lost 5 bases and 3 bases, there was a span of 14 bases. The DNA of the CDR3 is TGCAGTGCTCTAACTACGTCGATCTACGAGCAGTACTTC. Translating it yields CSALTTSIYEQYF.

In its sample, this clonotype was seen a few times. The V gene is TRBV18, the J gene TRBJ2-7; D gene uncertain. The length of the CDR3 is 13 residues. V lost 6 bases, J lost 7 bases, and 16 bases lay in between. From germline, CDR1 is KGHSH and CDR2 LQKENI. CDR3 nucleotide sequence: TGTGCCAGCTCTCCCTCTCACAGTAGGGAGCAGTACTTC. It is translated as CASSPSHSREQYF.

The chain employs TRBV28 and TRBJ1-1; D remains ambiguous. V was shortened by 3 bases and J by 0 bases, with 11 bases between the two germline ends. The CDR3 consists of 15 residues. The germline V gene encodes CDR1 MDHEN and CDR2 SYDVKM. The CDR3 DNA sequence: TGTGCCAGCAGTTTGGTAGCTCTCATGAACACTGAAGCTTTCTTT. Its protein product is CASSLVALMNTEAFF.

The V call is TRBV6-1, the J call TRBJ2-3; D call uncertain. Germline CDR1 and CDR2: MNHNS and SASEGT. Between the trimmed V and J ends, which lost 6 bases and 4 bases, there was a span of 23 bases. This CDR3 is 17 amino acids long. The CDR3 bases are TGTGCCAGCAGAGACGTCCTGGGCAGGAGAGGTTCAGATACGCAGTATTTT. It encodes CASRDVLGRRGSDTQYF.

The V gene is TRBV7-9, the J gene TRBJ2-3; TRBD2 aligns across 7 bases. J gave up 2 bases and V 5 bases, and 19 bases lay outside the gene matches. The germline CDR1 and CDR2 sequences are SEHNR and FQNEAQ (reference sequence). The CDR3 consists of 19 residues. As DNA, the CDR3 is TGTGCCAGCAGCCCCCGGAGTCTCCTTTCTGGGACTAACACAGATACGCAGTATTTT. Translated, it gives CASSPRSLLSGTNTDTQYF.

The genes are TRBV5-1 and TRBJ2-3; TRBD1 aligns across 7 bases. CDR3 length equals 15 residues. Per germline, CDR1 SGHRS and CDR2 YFSETQ. The V gene end was trimmed by 2 bases and the J gene end by 2 bases; junction bases not matched to a gene: 5. The CDR3 loop reads CASSLQGYHTDTQYF. The CDR3 coding sequence is TGCGCCAGCAGCTTACAGGGGTACCACACAGATACGCAGTATTTT.